Following are 20 T cell receptor beta chains from one sample sequenced in a study of siplizumab effects on memory and regulatory T cells. Assay: immunoSEQ multiplex PCR; the TCRdb copy retains only in-frame clones and omits some. The sample includes around 77,000 clones, roughly nine tenths seen only once; the top ten take roughly 30%. Sequenced sample: CD8+ T cells sorted from blood. Every receptor here comes from a human donor in good health.

The V call is TRBV5-1, the J call TRBJ2-2; weak D call: TRBD1 (5 bases). In germline, CDR1 is SGHRS, CDR2 YFSETQ. The V end lost 0 bases, the J end lost 13 bases, and 16 bases lay between the germline ends. The length of the CDR3 is 14 residues. The CDR3 DNA follows: TGCGCCAGCAGCTTGGAGGGGTACCTCTCGAGGCTGTTTTTT. Protein product: CASSLEGYLSRLFF.

The CDR3 bases are TGTGCCAGCAGTCCTCATCTAGCGGGAGGGAAGAATACGCAGTATTTT. As protein: CASSPHLAGGKNTQYF. This chain uses TRBV27 with TRBJ2-3; 12 bases are shared with TRBD2. J was trimmed by 7 bases and V by 5 bases; bases with no gene match: 10. Germline CDR1 and CDR2: MNHEY and SMNVEV (reference sequence). This CDR3 is 16 amino acids long.

The CDR3 loop reads CASSFSGHNEQFF. The CDR3 DNA reads as TGTGCCAGCAGCTTCTCGGGCCACAATGAGCAGTTCTTC. The V and J genes are TRBV7-2 and TRBJ2-1; no clear D. Trimming removed 3 bases at V and 5 bases at J, with 8 bases between. Germline lookup yields CDR1 SGHTA and CDR2 FQGNSA. This CDR3 region has 13 residues. Combining the CDR3 with reference TRBV7-2 and TRBJ2-1 gives the whole variable domain GAGVSQSPSNKVTEKGKDVELRCDPISGHTALYWYRQSLGQGLEFLIYFQGNSAPDKSGLPSDRFSAERTGGSVSTLTIQRTQQEDSAVYLCASSFSGHNEQFFGPGTRLTVL.

This sequence joins TRBV11-2 and TRBJ2-7; the match to TRBD2 covers 10 bases. This CDR3 contains 15 residues. J was trimmed by 5 bases and V by 2 bases; bases with no gene match: 6. Germline CDR1 reads SGHAT; CDR2 reads FQNNGV. The CDR3 here is CASSLLAGVSHEQYF. CDR3 coding DNA: TGTGCCAGCAGCTTACTAGCGGGAGTGTCCCACGAGCAGTACTTC.

This chain uses TRBV21-1 with TRBJ2-4; the listed D gene, TRBD2, was not tested against the DNA. TRBV21-1 is termed a pseudogene. The length of the CDR3 is 18 residues. The CDR3, as DNA: TGTGCCAGCACACTCCCGGGAAAGCCCGCCCTAGCCAAAAACATTCAGTACTTC. This translates into CASTLPGKPALAKNIQYF.

This clone was detected once. The genes are TRBV7-9 and TRBJ2-7; D is undetermined. This CDR3 region has 13 residues. The germline V and J ends were trimmed by 1 base and 3 bases, with 7 bases remaining between them. Germline CDR1 is SEHNR and CDR2 is FQNEAQ (reference sequence). The CDR3 spells CASSLVFGYEQYF. In DNA form, the CDR3 reads TGTGCCAGCAGCTTAGTCTTCGGCTACGAGCAGTACTTC.

The V call is TRBV7-7, the J call TRBJ2-1, with D possibly being TRBD2 (5 bases). Trimming shortened V by 2 bases and J by 8 bases, and 13 bases separated the two germline ends. The length of the CDR3 is 14 residues. In germline, CDR1 is SSHAT, CDR2 FNYEAQ (reference sequence). The CDR3 coding sequence is TGTGCCAGCAGCTTAACGCTTGAGGGTTATGAGCAGTTCTTC. Translated: CASSLTLEGYEQFF.

The chain uses TRBV5-4 and TRBJ2-2; tentatively, D is TRBD1 (6 bases). The CDR3 consists of 16 residues. CDR1 SGHNT and CDR2 YYREEE come from the germline V gene (reference sequence). V lost 4 bases and J 5 bases, leaving 18 bases between the germline ends. CDR3 sequence (DNA): TGTGCCAGCAGCCAAGATAAGGACAGAAGAACCGGGGAGCTGTTTTTT. Translating gives CASSQDKDRRTGELFF. Looking up the rest from reference TRBV5-4 and TRBJ2-2 gives the full variable domain: ETGVTQSPTHLIKTRGQQVTLRCSSQSGHNTVSWYQQALGQGPQFIFQYYREEENGRGNFPPRFSGLQFPNYSSELNVNALELDDSALYLCASSQDKDRRTGELFFGEGSRLTVL.

V gene TRBV7-3 combines with J gene TRBJ2-1, with D possibly being TRBD1 (5 bases). CDR1 is SGHTA and CDR2 is FQGTGA in the germline V gene. Trimming cost V 3 bases and J 7 bases, with 13 bases left between them. The CDR3 totals 14 residues. The CDR3 DNA reads as TGTGCCAGCAGCTTCCCGGACATTAGGAATGAGCAGTTCTTC. Translation gives CASSFPDIRNEQFF.

V gene TRBV19 combines with J gene TRBJ1-1; a weak D match, TRBD1 (6 bases). The V end lost 5 bases, the J end lost 4 bases, and 11 bases lay between the germline ends. This CDR3 is built from 13 residues. Germline V gene sequence: CDR1 LNHDA, CDR2 SQIVND (reference sequence). Written as DNA, the CDR3 is TGTGCCAGTAGTGCCACGGACAGCACTGAAGCTTTCTTT. Its translation is CASSATDSTEAFF.

DNA of the CDR3: TGTGCCAGCAGGGGTAAGATGAACACTGAAGCTTTCTTT. It specifies CASRGKMNTEAFF. The genes are TRBV25-1 and TRBJ1-1; D unclear. The CDR3 runs to 13 residues. Trimming took 6 bases from V and 0 from J, leaving 8 bases between them. CDR1 is MGHDK and CDR2 is SYGVNS in the germline V gene.

The chain carries TRBV27 and TRBJ2-7; 7 positions agree with TRBD1. With 5 bases clipped from V and 3 bases from J, the junction kept 10 bases outside the gene matches. Germline CDR1 and CDR2: MNHEY and SMNVEV (reference sequence). The CDR3 contains 15 residues. The CDR3 DNA sequence: TGTGCCAGCAGTATAAATCCGGGACAGTACTACGAGCAGTACTTC. It is translated as CASSINPGQYYEQYF.

The chain carries TRBV11-2 and TRBJ2-1, with TRBD1 identical over 10 bases. V shed 5 bases and J 5 bases; nucleotides not matched to a gene: 12. The CDR3 totals 17 residues. CDR1 is SGHAT, CDR2 FQNNGV, per germline. As DNA, the CDR3 is TGTGCCAGCAGCGCCCCCCGGACAGGGGGTTCCCACAATGAGCAGTTCTTC. This encodes CASSAPRTGGSHNEQFF. Based on the CDR3 plus reference TRBV11-2 and TRBJ2-1, the full variable domain is EAGVAQSPRYKIIEKRQSVAFWCNPISGHATLYWYQQILGQGPKLLIQFQNNGVVDDSQLPKDRFSAERLKGVDSTLKIQPAKLEDSAVYLCASSAPRTGGSHNEQFFGPGTRLTVL.

The chain joins TRBV4-1 to TRBJ1-1, with D maybe TRBD1 (5 bases). This CDR3 is 15 amino acids long. The germline V gene has CDR1 MGHRA and CDR2 YSYEKL. The V end lost 0 bases, the J end lost 5 bases, and 13 bases lay between the germline ends. CDR3 protein: CASSQDRAGWTEAFF. The CDR3 DNA reads as TGCGCCAGCAGCCAAGATCGAGCAGGGTGGACTGAAGCTTTCTTT.

V is TRBV14 and J is TRBJ1-2; D is possibly TRBD1 (6 bases). This CDR3 is 15 amino acids long. V was pared by 0 bases and J by 7 bases, with 15 bases between. CDR1 is SGHDN, CDR2 FVKESK, per germline. The CDR3 here is CASSQDLGGAPGYTF. CDR3 nucleotide sequence: TGTGCCAGCAGCCAAGATCTTGGGGGGGCGCCTGGCTACACCTTC.

The chain has TRBV29-1 and TRBJ1-3; 7 bases match TRBD1. Looked up from germline, CDR1 is SQVTM and CDR2 is ANQGSEA. This CDR3 region has 16 residues. The V and J ends lost 0 bases and 1 base, in that order; junction bases with no gene match: 6. CDR3 in amino acids: CSVEENRGWSGNTIYF. CDR3 in DNA: TGCAGCGTTGAAGAGAACAGGGGATGGTCTGGAAACACCATATATTTT. Supplemented by reference TRBV29-1 and TRBJ1-3, the full variable domain reads SAVISQKPSRDICQRGTSLTIQCQVDSQVTMMFWYRQQPGQSLTLIATANQGSEATYESGFVIDKFPISRPNLTFSTLTVSNMSPEDSSIYLCSVEENRGWSGNTIYFGEGSWLTVV.

The V gene is TRBV6-1, the J gene TRBJ2-7; D is unclear. The germline V gene has CDR1 MNHNS and CDR2 SASEGT. The germline V and J ends were trimmed by 3 bases and 3 bases, with 12 bases remaining between them. This CDR3 comprises 14 residues. In DNA, the CDR3 is TGTGCCAGCAGTGATGTGGGGTTGGTCTACGAGCAGTACTTC. Translation: CASSDVGLVYEQYF.

The rearrangement uses TRBV4-1 and TRBJ2-7, with 7 bases aligning to TRBD1. The trim removed 4 bases at V and 4 bases at J, leaving 1 base unmatched. CDR1 and CDR2 from the germline V gene are MGHRA and YSYEKL. The CDR3 length is 12 residues. The CDR3 region is CASSPTGYEQYF. CDR3 DNA: TGCGCCAGCAGCCCGACAGGGTACGAGCAGTACTTC.

The V and J genes are TRBV2 and TRBJ2-2; D possibly corresponds to TRBD1 (5 bases). Germline loops: CDR1 SNHLY, CDR2 FYNNEI. The CDR3 contains 16 residues. The V and J ends lost 3 bases and 1 base respectively, with 12 bases between them. The CDR3 nucleotides are TGTGCCAGCAGTGATTTCAGGCAGGGGAACACCGGGGAGCTGTTTTTT. Protein: CASSDFRQGNTGELFF.

The genes are TRBV19 and TRBJ2-3; D is uncertain. The CDR3 totals 14 residues. Germline V gene lookup returns CDR1 LNHDA and CDR2 SQIVND (reference sequence). V lost 1 base to trimming and J lost 4 bases, with 9 bases between them. CDR3 amino acids: CASSIGVGADTQYF. In nucleotides, the CDR3 is TGTGCCAGTAGTATAGGGGTTGGGGCAGATACGCAGTATTTT.